These 27 T cell receptor beta chains share one sample of origin, sequenced in a study of blood T cell repertoires in COVID-19. The repertoire was sequenced with immunoSEQ multiplex PCR; TCRdb's copy has only in-frame clones and lacks some. The sample lists 280,000 or so clones, about 88% seen once, with roughly an eighth in the top ten. The sequenced sample consisted of peripheral blood. Receptors were obtained from a woman in her sixties with acute or convalescent COVID-19.

This clone was detected once. The chain recombines TRBV7-9 with TRBJ2-2; no firm D call. The CDR3 totals 14 residues. Trimming took off 2 bases at V and 1 base at J, with 5 bases between the two ends. Per germline, CDR1 SEHNR and CDR2 FQNEAQ (reference sequence). CDR3 nucleotide sequence: TGTGCCAGCAGCTTACAACAGAACACCGGGGAGCTGTTTTTT. This translates into CASSLQQNTGELFF. Full variable domain (remainder filled in from reference TRBV7-9 and TRBJ2-2): DTGVSQNPRHKITKRGQNVTFRCDPISEHNRLYWYRQTLGQGPEFLTYFQNEAQLEKSRLLSDRFSAERPKGSFSTLEIQRTEQGDSAMYLCASSLQQNTGELFFGEGSRLTVL.

In its sample, this clone was seen once. V usage is TRBV28 and J usage is TRBJ1-3, with 9 bases fitting TRBD1. After removal of 7 bases from V and 2 bases from J, the junction contained 21 bases not matched to a gene. Germline V CDR1 and CDR2: MDHEN, SYDVKM. The CDR3 sequence is 20 residues long. In DNA form, the CDR3 reads TGTGCCAGCACCCCATCTCCGGGACAGGGAGATGAAACTGCTGGAAACACCATATATTTT. Translating gives CASTPSPGQGDETAGNTIYF.

The CDR3 is CASSPRTGRQRAYNEQFF. CDR3 nucleotide sequence: TGTGCCAGCAGCCCCAGGACAGGGAGGCAAAGGGCCTACAATGAGCAGTTCTTC. This rearrangement joins TRBV13 to TRBJ2-1; TRBD1 matches at 8 bases. The ends lost 5 bases at V and 2 bases at J; junction bases unmatched: 14. From germline, CDR1 is PRHDT and CDR2 FYEKMQ (reference sequence). There are 18 residues in the CDR3.

Only one count was recorded for this clone. The CDR3 DNA follows: TGTGCCAGCAGGAGTAGCGGGAGGGTACCCTACGAGCAGTACTTC. Translating it yields CASRSSGRVPYEQYF. This chain connects TRBV28 to TRBJ2-7, with TRBD2 matching over 11 bases. Germline-derived CDR1 and CDR2 are MDHEN and SYDVKM. The CDR3 totals 15 residues. The J segment lost 2 bases and the V segment lost 6 bases, leaving 6 bases of the junction unmatched.

The chain links TRBV11-2 to TRBJ2-7; a possible D gene is TRBD1 (6 bases). The germline V gene encodes CDR1 SGHAT and CDR2 FQNNGV. Trimming pared 0 bases from V and 4 bases from J, leaving 13 bases between. This CDR3 has 15 residues. CDR3 DNA: TGTGCCAGCAGCTTAGATGGCGGAAGGGGGTACGAGCAGTACTTC. The encoded protein is CASSLDGGRGYEQYF.

This chain links TRBV4-1 with TRBJ2-3; 9 nucleotides agree with TRBD1. The CDR3 is 15 amino acids. Germline V lookup: CDR1 MGHRA, CDR2 YSYEKL. V lost 2 bases and J lost 2; bases outside the gene matches: 2. The CDR3 region is CASSQRDRATDTQYF. CDR3 DNA: TGCGCCAGCAGCCAACGGGACAGGGCCACAGATACGCAGTATTTT.

The chain joins TRBV4-3 to TRBJ2-5; 11 nucleotides align to TRBD1. The CDR3 loop spans 17 amino acids. Germline lookup yields CDR1 LGHNA and CDR2 YSLEER. Trimming removed 4 bases from V and 0 bases from J; junction bases left unmatched: 7. The CDR3 region has the DNA TGCGCCAGCAGCCCGGGGCGGACAGGGGGCCACCAAGAGACCCAGTACTTC. It yields the protein CASSPGRTGGHQETQYF.

This chain links TRBV19 with TRBJ1-2, with D perhaps TRBD1 (5 bases). The CDR3 contains 14 residues. Germline V gene data show CDR1 as LNHDA and CDR2 as SQIVND (reference sequence). V was pared by 4 bases and J by 4 bases, with 13 bases between. The CDR3 is CASSTGGTGYGYTF. In nucleotides, the CDR3 is TGTGCCAGTAGTACGGGAGGGACCGGCTATGGCTACACCTTC.

This chain joins TRBV28 and TRBJ1-5; D is possibly TRBD1 (6 bases). The germline V gene encodes CDR1 MDHEN and CDR2 SYDVKM. There are 14 residues in the CDR3. V dropped 2 bases and J dropped 4 bases, with 9 bases sitting between them. CDR3 DNA sequence: TGTGCCAGCAGTTTAAGGGGACAAAATCAGCCCCAGCATTTT. Amino acid sequence: CASSLRGQNQPQHF.

CDR3 coding DNA: TGTGCCAGCAGTCCTGGACAGGCGGCCTATGGCTACACCTTC. Translation: CASSPGQAAYGYTF. The chain recombines TRBV28 with TRBJ1-2; 7 positions match TRBD1. V dropped 5 bases and J dropped 4; count of bases not matched to a gene: 7. Germline V gene data show CDR1 as MDHEN and CDR2 as SYDVKM. CDR3 length: 14 amino acids.

This clone appeared a single time. The V and J genes are TRBV15 and TRBJ2-5, with 10 bases matching TRBD1. Germline loops: CDR1 LNHNV, CDR2 YYDKDF (reference sequence). The CDR3 length is 17 residues. The junction had 8 bases not matched to a gene; V was cut back by 0 bases and J by 4 bases. This chain's CDR3 is CATSRDPGDRGLETQYF. The CDR3 DNA follows: TGTGCCACCAGCAGAGATCCCGGGGACAGGGGATTAGAGACCCAGTACTTC.

The chain recombines TRBV7-2 with TRBJ2-1, with 7 bases lining up with TRBD2. J was trimmed by 0 bases and V by 5 bases; bases with no gene match: 4. The CDR3 runs to 15 residues. Germline V gene data show CDR1 as SGHTA and CDR2 as FQGNSA. This CDR3 reads CASSQRGSSYNEQFF. CDR3 DNA: TGTGCCAGCAGCCAGCGGGGAAGCTCCTACAATGAGCAGTTCTTC.

The chain employs TRBV6-6 and TRBJ1-2, with 8 positions matching TRBD1. Germline loops: CDR1 MNHNY, CDR2 SVGAGI (reference sequence). V shed 5 bases and J 4 bases; nucleotides not matched to a gene: 3. The CDR3 runs 13 residues. CDR3 residues: CASSDRGFYGYTF. Here the CDR3 DNA reads TGTGCCAGCAGTGACAGGGGTTTCTATGGCTACACCTTC.

The chain recombines TRBV6-5 with TRBJ1-6; D is undetermined. The CDR3 sequence is 14 residues long. Trimming stripped 7 bases from V and 5 bases from J, with 12 bases between. The germline V gene has CDR1 MNHEY and CDR2 SVGAGI. CDR3 in amino acids: CASKLDTNNSPLHF. CDR3 sequence (DNA): TGTGCCAGCAAACTAGACACGAATAATTCACCCCTCCACTTT.

The gene calls are TRBV28 and TRBJ1-4; 11 bases align to TRBD1. Germline V gene sequence: CDR1 MDHEN, CDR2 SYDVKM. The CDR3 is 16 amino acids. Germline trimming cut 5 bases from V and 3 bases from J; bases unmatched to any gene: 5. This CDR3 reads CASSLPGQGANEKLFF. In DNA form, the CDR3 reads TGTGCCAGCAGTCTCCCGGGACAGGGGGCTAATGAAAAACTGTTTTTT.

The rearrangement links TRBV19 to TRBJ2-7, with D tentatively TRBD2 (6 bases). The germline V gene has CDR1 LNHDA and CDR2 SQIVND (reference sequence). The CDR3 is 13 residues long. The V gene lost 5 bases and the J gene lost 4 bases, with 12 bases spanning the gap. CDR3 in DNA: TGTGCCAGTAGTCCCAGGGAGGCGTACGAGCAGTACTTC. This gives the protein CASSPREAYEQYF.

The gene calls are TRBV7-2 and TRBJ2-6; D may be TRBD1 (6 bases). The V end lost 6 bases, the J end lost 4 bases, and 13 bases lay between the germline ends. Germline loops: CDR1 SGHTA, CDR2 FQGNSA. This CDR3 contains 15 residues. CDR3 residues: CASSPTGKGANVLTF. The CDR3 region has the DNA TGTGCCAGCAGTCCTACAGGGAAGGGGGCCAACGTCCTGACTTTC. The full variable domain, rest sourced from reference TRBV7-2 and TRBJ2-6, is GAGVSQSPSNKVTEKGKDVELRCDPISGHTALYWYRQSLGQGLEFLIYFQGNSAPDKSGLPSDRFSAERTGGSVSTLTIQRTQQEDSAVYLCASSPTGKGANVLTFGAGSRLTVL.

The chain has TRBV7-9 and TRBJ1-5; 7 bases map to TRBD1. V shed 6 bases, J shed 3 bases, and the junction held 8 bases outside the gene matches. The CDR3 is made up of 15 amino acids. Germline V lookup: CDR1 SEHNR, CDR2 FQNEAQ (reference sequence). CDR3: CASSPPGQLNQPQHF. Here the CDR3 DNA reads TGTGCCAGCAGTCCACCGGGACAGCTCAATCAGCCCCAGCATTTT. The entire variable domain, with the rest obtained from reference TRBV7-9 and TRBJ1-5, is as follows: DTGVSQNPRHKITKRGQNVTFRCDPISEHNRLYWYRQTLGQGPEFLTYFQNEAQLEKSRLLSDRFSAERPKGSFSTLEIQRTEQGDSAMYLCASSPPGQLNQPQHFGDGTRLSIL.

This clone came up once. The gene calls are TRBV7-8 and TRBJ1-4, with 7 bases aligning to TRBD1. Per germline, CDR1 SGHVS and CDR2 FQNEAQ. The J segment lost 4 bases and the V segment lost 5 bases, leaving 7 bases of the junction unmatched. This CDR3 has 15 residues. This CDR3 reads CASSTPGQLNEKLFF. CDR3 in DNA: TGTGCCAGCAGCACCCCGGGACAGCTTAATGAAAAACTGTTTTTT.

V and J are TRBV27 and TRBJ2-5; the match to TRBD2 covers 7 bases. CDR3 length equals 14 residues. J gave up 5 bases and V 4 bases, and 7 bases lay outside the gene matches. Germline assignment: CDR1 MNHEY and CDR2 SMNVEV (reference sequence). As DNA, the CDR3 is TGTGCCAGCAGTTCCATCCTCGGGGGGGAGACCCAGTACTTC. This sequence encodes CASSSILGGETQYF.

V is TRBV2 and J is TRBJ2-1, with 8 bases that match TRBD2. V lost 6 bases and J lost 9; bases outside the gene matches: 13. The CDR3 consists of 15 residues. In germline, CDR1 is SNHLY, CDR2 FYNNEI. CDR3 in DNA: TGTGCCAGCAGGCAACCACAGCGGGAGTGGAGTGAGCAGTTCTTC. Translation gives CASRQPQREWSEQFF.

This chain joins TRBV4-3 and TRBJ2-5; a weak D match, TRBD2 (7 bases). CDR3 length: 14 amino acids. Germline V gene sequence: CDR1 LGHNA, CDR2 YSLEER. With 0 bases removed from V and 7 bases from J, the gap between germline ends came to 12 bases. DNA of the CDR3: TGCGCCAGCAGCCAAGAGGGTCGGGGGGCGACCCAGTACTTC. It specifies CASSQEGRGATQYF.

CDR3 coding DNA: TGTGCCAGCACCAGGTTTTTAGGGGGAAATTCCTACGAGCAGTACTTC. Its translation is CASTRFLGGNSYEQYF. The V and J genes are TRBV7-9 and TRBJ2-7; possible D gene TRBD1, 6 bases. Trimming stripped 7 bases from V and 1 base from J, with 20 bases between. This CDR3 has 16 amino acids. Germline CDR1 and CDR2: SEHNR and FQNEAQ (reference sequence).

This sequence joins TRBV7-2 and TRBJ2-4, with a weak D call TRBD2 (6 bases). CDR3 size: 14 residues. Germline V gene sequence: CDR1 SGHTA, CDR2 FQGNSA. Trimming stripped 5 bases from V and 6 bases from J, with 14 bases between. The CDR3 nucleotides are TGTGCCAGCAGCCCCCGGGGAGCGGGAAACATTCAGTACTTC. Protein sequence: CASSPRGAGNIQYF.

The CDR3 reads CASSRSTVSYNEQFF. The CDR3 bases are TGTGCCAGCAGCCGATCTACGGTTTCCTACAATGAGCAGTTCTTC. J is TRBJ2-1 and V is TRBV14; D unresolved. CDR3 size: 15 residues. Trimming removed 4 bases at V and 1 base at J, with 11 bases between. Per the germline V gene, CDR1 is SGHDN and CDR2 is FVKESK.

The gene calls are TRBV6-5 and TRBJ2-7; D remains ambiguous. CDR3 length: 12 residues. V was pared by 4 bases and J by 5 bases, with 9 bases between. Germline values: CDR1 MNHEY, CDR2 SVGAGI. The CDR3, as DNA: TGTGCCAGCAGTTCCAGCGTGAACGAGCAGTACTTC. Translating gives CASSSSVNEQYF.

This chain uses TRBV6-2 or TRBV6-3 with TRBJ2-7, with 11 bases aligning to TRBD2. V was clipped by 7 bases and J by 1 base; unmatched bases: 12. Per germline, CDR1 MNHEY and CDR2 SVGEGT. This CDR3 has 17 amino acids. The CDR3 nucleotides read TGTGCCAGCACCCCGTGGCTAGCGGGAGGCGAATCCTACGAGCAGTACTTC. Translating it yields CASTPWLAGGESYEQYF.